This entry concerns a single T cell receptor beta chain. This sample was taken from a study of blood T cell repertoires in COVID-19. Here immunoSEQ multiplex PCR was the method, and the copy in TCRdb shows in-frame clones only, minus some. In the table there are 400,000 to 450,000 clones, around 91% of which are singletons. Recovery among Cohort 3 donors was established by two negative PCRs, clearance, or symptom resolution. Germline V gene data show CDR1 as MDHEN and CDR2 as SYDVKM. This CDR3 contains 15 residues. V dropped 6 bases and J dropped 4 bases, with 17 bases sitting between them. This rearrangement joins TRBV28 to TRBJ2-3; D is perhaps TRBD1 (7 bases). The clonotype comes from a man between 18 and 29 years old who had recovered from COVID-19. The sequenced material came from PBMCs or T cells enriched from blood (not recorded which). CDR3 residues: CASSQGGGYADTQYF. CDR3 coding DNA: TGTGCCAGCAGCCAGGGGGGCGGTTATGCAGATACGCAGTATTTT.